One sample yielded the 23 T cell receptor beta chains listed below, sequenced in a study of Graves' ophthalmopathy and Graves' hyperthyroidism. TCR beta CDR3 regions were amplified from RNA transcripts. The library came from an HTBI-primed first-round RT-PCR and a second-round multiplex PCR. TCRdb ran MiXCR on the multiplex PCR reads and lists one entry per CDR3 protein. The sample lists some 400,000 distinct CDR3 sequences, about a sixth occurring once. Sequencing was carried out using peripheral blood. Every receptor here comes from a woman aged 18 to 35 with Graves' ophthalmopathy.

The sample holds a few counts of this clonotype. The CDR3 region has the DNA TGTGCCTGGTATTCAGGGAACACTGAAGCTTTCTTT. Its translation is CAWYSGNTEAFF. The J gene is TRBJ1-1, the V gene TRBV30, with D uncertain. The CDR3 extends over 12 amino acids. Germline V gene sequence: CDR1 GTSNPN, CDR2 SVGIG (reference sequence). The V gene lost 5 bases and the J gene lost 1 base, with 8 bases spanning the gap.

V gene TRBV6-1 combines with J gene TRBJ2-7, with D perhaps TRBD1 (5 bases). The V end was cut by 9 bases, the J end by 2 bases, with 8 bases between. In germline, CDR1 is MNHNS, CDR2 SASEGT. The CDR3 is made up of 11 amino acids. CDR3 sequence (DNA): TGTGCCAGTTCGACAGCCTACGAGCAGTACTTC. It translates to CASSTAYEQYF.

This clonotype was counted at least ten times. This rearrangement joins TRBV7-9 to TRBJ1-1; D gene ambiguous. The CDR3 consists of 11 residues. The germline V gene has CDR1 SEHNR and CDR2 FQNEAQ (reference sequence). The ends were cut back, 7 bases at V and 11 bases at J, with 14 bases in the middle. As DNA, the CDR3 is TGTGCCAGCAACCTCGTCGAGGAGGCTTTCTTT. Amino acid sequence: CASNLVEEAFF.

The sample holds a few counts of this clonotype. V usage is TRBV12-3 or TRBV12-4 and J usage is TRBJ2-7; tentatively, D is TRBD1 or TRBD2 (6 bases each). V was pared by 7 bases and J by 4 bases, with 17 bases between. This CDR3 comprises 14 residues. The CDR3 coding sequence is TGTGCCAGCACTCAAGGGGGGCCGGATTACGAGCAGTACTTC. Translated, it gives CASTQGGPDYEQYF.

This clonotype was observed at least ten times. V usage is TRBV12-3 or TRBV12-4 and J usage is TRBJ2-5; weak D call: TRBD1 (6 bases). V was pared by 6 bases and J by 5 bases, with 13 bases between. This CDR3 contains 13 residues. CDR3 in amino acids: CASRQTGRETQYF. The CDR3 coding sequence is TGTGCCAGCAGGCAGACAGGTCGGGAGACCCAGTACTTC.

The table lists this clonotype with many counts. The rearrangement uses TRBV11-3 and TRBJ2-2, with D perhaps assigned TRBD1 or TRBD2 (6 bases each). V lost 1 base and J lost 0, with 21 bases in between. Germline CDR1 SGHNT, CDR2 YENEEA. The CDR3 has 20 amino acids. Here the CDR3 DNA reads TGTGCCAGCAGCTTAGGTGACCTCGGGGGCAGGGGAACGAACACCGGGGAGCTGTTTTTT. Translated, it gives CASSLGDLGGRGTNTGELFF. Using reference TRBV11-3 and TRBJ2-2 for the parts outside the CDR3, the full variable domain is EAGVVQSPRYKIIEKKQPVAFWCNPISGHNTLYWYLQNLGQGPELLIRYENEEAVDDSQLPKDRFSAERLKGVDSTLKIQPAELGDSAVYLCASSLGDLGGRGTNTGELFFGEGSRLTVL.

At least ten counts were recorded for this clonotype. A much larger clone is a single base away; this may be a read error. The V call is TRBV6-6, the J call TRBJ2-5; D ambiguous. In germline, CDR1 is MNHNY, CDR2 SVGAGI (reference sequence). The CDR3 length is 11 residues. V was pared by 2 bases and J by 4 bases, with 2 bases between. The CDR3 spells CASSYRETQYF. The CDR3 bases are TGTGCCAGCAGTTACCGAGAGACCCAGTACTTC.

The chain employs TRBV6-5 and TRBJ2-7; no firm D call. Germline assignment: CDR1 MNHEY and CDR2 SVGAGI. Trimming stripped 4 bases from V and 2 bases from J, with 9 bases between. The CDR3 consists of 13 residues. The CDR3 sequence is CASSFDSTYEQYF. In DNA form, the CDR3 reads TGTGCCAGCAGTTTCGACTCCACCTACGAGCAGTACTTC.

This clonotype was counted ten times or more. The CDR3 coding sequence is TGTGCCAGCAGTTATAGGGTAGCGCTTTCTGGGGCCAACGTCCTGACTTTC. Amino acids: CASSYRVALSGANVLTF. V usage is TRBV6-2 or TRBV6-3 and J usage is TRBJ2-6, with D maybe TRBD2 (5 bases). Germline values: CDR1 MNHEY, CDR2 SVGEGT. V dropped 3 bases and J dropped 1 base, with 13 bases sitting between them. This CDR3 is built from 17 residues.

This clonotype was counted at least ten times. This chain joins TRBV19 and TRBJ2-5; D is possibly TRBD2 (5 bases). Trimming took 5 bases from V and 4 from J, leaving 14 bases between them. This CDR3 spans 14 amino acids. From germline, CDR1 is LNHDA and CDR2 SQIVND (reference sequence). In DNA, the CDR3 is TGTGCCAGTAGTGGACGAGGGATGGCAGAGACCCAGTACTTC. It codes for CASSGRGMAETQYF. Full variable domain (outside the CDR3, taken from reference TRBV19 and TRBJ2-5): DGGITQSPKYLFRKEGQNVTLSCEQNLNHDAMYWYRQDPGQGLRLIYYSQIVNDFQKGDIAEGYSVSREKKESFPLTVTSAQKNPTAFYLCASSGRGMAETQYFGPGTRLLVL.

This clonotype was counted ten times or more. This sequence joins TRBV20-1 and TRBJ2-5; weak D call: TRBD2 (6 bases). CDR3 length equals 13 residues. The V gene's germline CDR1 is DFQATT and CDR2 SNEGSKA (reference sequence). V was trimmed by 4 bases and J by 5 bases, leaving 14 bases between them. Here the CDR3 DNA reads TGCAGTGCTATTTGGGAGGCTCGGGAGACCCAGTACTTC. This gives the protein CSAIWEARETQYF.

V and J are TRBV7-3 and TRBJ2-2, with a possible D match to TRBD1 (6 bases). The CDR3 is 16 residues long. Trimming shortened V by 4 bases and J by 1 base, and 13 bases separated the two germline ends. Germline assignment: CDR1 SGHTA and CDR2 FQGTGA. CDR3 residues: CASSSRTALNTGELFF. For the CDR3, the DNA is TGTGCCAGCAGCTCCAGGACAGCGCTGAACACCGGGGAGCTGTTTTTT.

The chain has TRBV20-1 and TRBJ1-1; no firm D call. Germline loops: CDR1 DFQATT, CDR2 SNEGSKA (reference sequence). This CDR3 spans 12 amino acids. The ends were cut back, 3 bases at V and 14 bases at J, with 19 bases in the middle. CDR3: CSASQSLRSEFF. In nucleotides, the CDR3 is TGCAGTGCTAGCCAGAGCCTTCGCTCGGAGTTCTTT.

In its sample, this clonotype was seen many times. J is TRBJ1-1 and V is TRBV29-1, with D possibly TRBD1 on 5 matching bases. V gave up 7 bases and J gave up 4 bases, with 13 bases separating them. The CDR3 spans 12 residues. Germline lookup yields CDR1 SQVTM and CDR2 ANQGSEA. This CDR3 reads CSAQGFVTEAFF. CDR3 nucleotides: TGCAGCGCTCAGGGTTTCGTCACTGAAGCTTTCTTT.

J is TRBJ2-7 and V is TRBV6-2 or TRBV6-3, with 13 bases lining up with TRBD2. This CDR3 is built from 16 residues. The V segment lost 5 bases and the J segment 11 bases; nucleotides outside the gene matches: 15. Per germline, CDR1 MNHEY and CDR2 SVGEGT. The CDR3: CASSPRGLAGPHAEYF. CDR3 coding DNA: TGTGCCAGCAGTCCAAGGGGACTAGCGGGACCTCACGCGGAGTACTTC.

This clonotype has at least ten counts. The genes are TRBV28 and TRBJ2-2; 7 bases map to TRBD1. The germline V gene has CDR1 MDHEN and CDR2 SYDVKM. CDR3 length: 15 residues. Trimming cost V 8 bases and J 3 bases; bases outside gene matches: 9. Here the CDR3 reads CASCPTGLDTGELFF. The CDR3 DNA follows: TGTGCCAGCTGTCCGACAGGGTTGGACACCGGGGAGCTGTTTTTT.

This clonotype was seen many times. The chain has TRBV27 and TRBJ2-7, with D tentatively TRBD2 (5 bases). Germline CDR1 MNHEY, CDR2 SMNVEV (reference sequence). The CDR3 sequence is 14 residues long. The germline V and J ends were trimmed by 3 bases and 2 bases, with 11 bases remaining between them. CDR3: CASSLRAPTYEQYF. In DNA, the CDR3 is TGTGCCAGCAGTTTGAGGGCCCCAACCTACGAGCAGTACTTC.

This clonotype has ten or more counts. The chain couples TRBV12-3 or TRBV12-4 to TRBJ1-1; D is possibly TRBD1 (5 bases). V lost 6 bases and J lost 3, with 11 bases in between. The CDR3 consists of 13 residues. As DNA, the CDR3 is TGTGCCAGCAGCCCCCAGGGATACACTGAAGCTTTCTTT. Amino acids: CASSPQGYTEAFF.

This clonotype has at least ten counts. The chain is built from TRBV7-2 and TRBJ2-4; TRBD2 aligns across 7 bases. The ends lost 10 bases at V and 0 bases at J; junction bases unmatched: 9. The CDR3 is 15 residues long. Germline V gene sequence: CDR1 SGHTA, CDR2 FQGNSA. The CDR3 DNA reads TGTGCCACGCTAGCGGACGATCTAGCCAAAAACATTCAGTACTTC. Encoded protein: CATLADDLAKNIQYF.

The table lists this clonotype with many counts. The chain is built from TRBV30 and TRBJ1-5; 7 bases align to TRBD1. The CDR3 is made up of 15 amino acids. V was pared by 4 bases and J by 4 bases, with 10 bases of the junction left unmatched. CDR1 and CDR2 (germline): GTSNPN, SVGIG (reference sequence). The CDR3 is CAWKPGAGGNQPQHF. The CDR3 bases are TGTGCCTGGAAACCCGGGGCAGGGGGTAATCAGCCCCAGCATTTT.

This clonotype was seen many times. V gene TRBV20-1 combines with J gene TRBJ2-5; 8 bases match TRBD2. Trimming removed 4 bases from V and 1 base from J; junction bases left unmatched: 5. Germline-derived CDR1 and CDR2 are DFQATT and SNEGSKA (reference sequence). The CDR3 consists of 14 residues. The CDR3 here is CSATPSGPQETQYF. The CDR3 DNA sequence: TGCAGTGCTACCCCTAGCGGGCCCCAAGAGACCCAGTACTTC.

V gene TRBV12-3 or TRBV12-4 combines with J gene TRBJ1-1, with D uncertain. Trimming stripped 7 bases from V and 4 bases from J, with 10 bases between. The CDR3 sequence is 12 residues long. In nucleotides, the CDR3 is TGTGCCAGCACCACAGAGTTCACTGAAGCTTTCTTT. Amino acids: CASTTEFTEAFF.

This clonotype showed up many times. The chain couples TRBV4-3 to TRBJ2-5, with 10 bases lining up with TRBD2. CDR1 and CDR2 from the germline V gene are LGHNA and YSLEER. Trimming at V came to 1 base and at J to 3 bases, leaving 5 bases not matched to a gene. The CDR3 covers 16 residues. CDR3 DNA: TGCGCCAGCAGCCAAGGACCCGGGACTAGCGAAGAGACCCAGTACTTC. Its protein product is CASSQGPGTSEETQYF.